These T cell receptor beta chains were read from a single sample in a study of Graves' ophthalmopathy and Graves' hyperthyroidism. TCRdb ran MiXCR on the multiplex PCR reads and lists one entry per CDR3 protein. Of about 480,000 distinct CDR3 sequences listed, about 15% are singletons. Sequences were obtained from blood. Source of these receptors: a woman aged 25-40 years with Graves' ophthalmopathy. CDR3s include the opening cysteine and the closing phenylalanine or tryptophan. The order of the fields is clone size, D gene, V gene, J gene, CDR3 DNA, CDR3 protein. D genes are given only for firm matches. Clone sizes are given selectively: once, few, many, or a class where the clone is expanded.

many	-	TRBV24-1	TRBJ1-2	TGTGCCACCAGTGAGCTTACATGGTATGGCTACACCTTC	CATSELTWYGYTF
many	-	TRBV27	TRBJ1-1	TGTGCCAGCAAGGGCCGGAGTATCATGAACACTGAAGCTTTCTTT	CASKGRSIMNTEAFF
many	TRBD1	TRBV5-1	TRBJ1-3	TGCGCCAGCAGCTTGGACAGGGGGCATGGAAACACCATATATTTT	CASSLDRGHGNTIYF
-	TRBD1	TRBV14	TRBJ1-1	TGTGCCAGCAGCCCGTCAAGTGAATATTTCCAGTGGGACAGTGAAGCTTTCTTT	CASSPSSEYFQWDSEAFF
-	TRBD1	TRBV19	TRBJ1-2	TGTGCCAGTAGTGTACAGGGGGAATTCTATGGCTACACCTTC	CASSVQGEFYGYTF
few	-	TRBV29-1	TRBJ2-7	TGCAGCGCCCGGGACACAGCCTACGAGCAGTACTTC	CSARDTAYEQYF
many	-	TRBV24-1	TRBJ2-7	TGTGCCACCAGTGTAACAGGCTCCAGCGGCGAGCAGTACTTC	CATSVTGSSGEQYF
many	-	TRBV7-2	TRBJ1-5	TGTGCCAGCGGAGAGCATAGCAATCAGCCCCAGCATTTT	CASGEHSNQPQHF
few	-	TRBV3-1	TRBJ2-7	TGTGCCAGCAGCCAAGCGACTACCGGGACACAGTACGAGCAGTACTTC	CASSQATTGTQYEQYF
many	-	TRBV6-1	TRBJ2-7	TGTGCCAGCAGTGTTACACGACACACGTACGAGCAGTACTTC	CASSVTRHTYEQYF
many	-	TRBV12-3/TRBV12-4	TRBJ1-6	TGTGCCAGCAGTTTGGGGGGGCTGGGTTCACCCCTCCACTTT	CASSLGGLGSPLHF
many	-	TRBV5-1	TRBJ2-2	TGCGCCAGCAGCTTCGGGCGGGAGCTGTTTTTT	CASSFGRELFF
few	-	TRBV7-2	TRBJ1-1	TGTGCCAGCAGTGCTCAGGTTTACACTGAAGCTTGCTTT	CASSAQVYTEACF
many	TRBD1	TRBV9	TRBJ2-7	TGTGCCAGCAGCGTAGAACAGGGGGACCCTTACGAGCAGTACTTC	CASSVEQGDPYEQYF
many	-	TRBV24-1	TRBJ2-5	TGTGCCACCAGCCCCTCGGTGGGAGAGACCCAGTACTTC	CATSPSVGETQYF
many	-	TRBV6-1	TRBJ2-5	TGTGCCAGCACTCAAGTCCAGACCCAGTACTTC	CASTQVQTQYF
-	TRBD1	TRBV12-3/TRBV12-4	TRBJ1-5	TGTGCCAGCAGTCGACAGGGGGAAAATCAGCCCCAGCATTTT	CASSRQGENQPQHF
many	-	TRBV12-3/TRBV12-4	TRBJ2-7	TGTGCCAGCAGCCCGACCACTCTAACCTACGAGCAGTACTTC	CASSPTTLTYEQYF
many	-	TRBV27	TRBJ1-5	TGTGCCAGCAGTCCCCTGAGGAAGGGTAGCAATCAGCCCCAGCATTTT	CASSPLRKGSNQPQHF
many	TRBD1	TRBV28	TRBJ1-2	TGTGCCAGCGGTGGACAGGATGAGGAGGGGACCTATGGCTACACCTTC	CASGGQDEEGTYGYTF
few	TRBD2	TRBV4-1	TRBJ2-5	TGCGCCAGCAGCCAAGCTGCAAGCGGGGGGACTCAAGAGACCCAGTACTTC	CASSQAASGGTQETQYF
many	TRBD1	TRBV28	TRBJ2-7	TGTGCCAGCACCGGGACAGACCCCTACGAGCAGTACTTC	CASTGTDPYEQYF
many	TRBD1	TRBV11-2	TRBJ1-1	TGTGCCAGCAGCTTAAGTACAGGGGAATGGGCTTTCTTT	CASSLSTGEWAFF
many	-	TRBV2	TRBJ2-5	TGTGCCAGCAGTGTCCACCCCATGGAGACCCAGTACTTC	CASSVHPMETQYF
-	TRBD2	TRBV7-2	TRBJ2-5	TGTGCCAGCAGCTTGGGACCCCTAGCGGCGGGGGAGACCCAGTACTTC	CASSLGPLAAGETQYF
many	-	TRBV10-2	TRBJ1-1	TGCGCCAGCAGTGATCGGCACACGAACACTGAAGCTTCCTTT	CASSDRHTNTEASF
many	-	TRBV6-1	TRBJ1-5	TGTGCCAGCAGCCGTACCGGGGGCGGCGGGCAGCCCCAGCATTTT	CASSRTGGGGQPQHF
many	-	TRBV10-3	TRBJ2-2	TGTGCCATCAGTCATCTCTGGGCCGGGGAGCTGTTTTTT	CAISHLWAGELFF
many	-	TRBV12-3/TRBV12-4	TRBJ1-2	TGTGCCAGCAGTTTAGGTAGCAGGGTCTATGGCTACACCTTC	CASSLGSRVYGYTF
many	TRBD1	TRBV13	TRBJ1-1	TGTGCCAGCAGGATGACAGGGACTGAAGCTTTCTTT	CASRMTGTEAFF